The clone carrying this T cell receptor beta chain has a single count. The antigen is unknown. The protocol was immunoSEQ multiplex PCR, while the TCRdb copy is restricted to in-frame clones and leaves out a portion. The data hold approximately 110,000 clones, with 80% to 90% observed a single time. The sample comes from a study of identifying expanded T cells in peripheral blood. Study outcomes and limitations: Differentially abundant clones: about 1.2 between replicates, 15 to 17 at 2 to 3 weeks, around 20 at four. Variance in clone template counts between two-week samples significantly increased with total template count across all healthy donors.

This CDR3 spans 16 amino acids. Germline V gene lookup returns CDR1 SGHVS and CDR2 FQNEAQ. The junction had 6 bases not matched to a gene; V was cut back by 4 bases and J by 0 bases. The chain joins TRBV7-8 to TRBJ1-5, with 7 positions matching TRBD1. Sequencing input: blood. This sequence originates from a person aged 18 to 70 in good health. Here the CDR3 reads CASSSRQGNSNQPQHF. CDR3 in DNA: TGTGCCAGCAGCTCGAGACAGGGTAATAGCAATCAGCCCCAGCATTTT.